This section outlines one T cell receptor (beta chain) sequence together with its context. The CDR3 loop spans 17 amino acids. J gave up 3 bases and V 0 bases, and 11 bases lay outside the gene matches. From germline, CDR1 is SGHAT and CDR2 FQNNGV. This entry comes from a study of technical replicates of blood from several donors. Repertoires were generated with immunoSEQ multiplex PCR, while TCRdb's copy carries only in-frame clones and drops some. The sample contains about 78,000 clones, about 92% of which appear only once. The TCR sequence derives from a human donor in good health. The chain carries TRBV11-2 and TRBJ2-7; 7 bases line up with TRBD1. The source material was T cells isolated from PBMCs. The CDR3 DNA reads TGTGCCAGCAGCTTAGATACGGGCAGGGGGATTCTCTACGAGCAGTACTTC. It specifies CASSLDTGRGILYEQYF.